This TCR beta chain was identified during a study of spatial heterogeneity in lung cancer. Study at large: TCR transcript abundance in tumor regions was strongly correlated with the T cell module score obtained from matched bulk RNA-seq. The study, taken as a whole, reports: Tumor mutation count correlated with how many alpha and beta TCRs expanded intratumorally.

Trimming took 6 bases from V and 4 from J, leaving 12 bases between them. Germline CDR1 is SQVTM and CDR2 is ANQGSEA. The CDR3 sequence is 12 residues long. Noted time point: sample taken at primary tumor resection. Samples were obtained from about 75 donors, all untreated early-stage non-small cell lung cancer patients. Sequencing of whole RNA from tumor, nontumor lung or frozen PBMC involved no sorting. Individually, TCR cDNA molecules were each labelled with a unique molecular identifier. From the 5' RACE reads, TCRdb called clonotypes with MiXCR, one entry per CDR3 protein. Found here are about 3,300 distinct CDR3 sequences, 7.5% to 8.5% of them singletons; the top ten hold approximately 14%. There are many counts of this clonotype. Antigen specificity is unknown.

The source material was lung tumor tissue, sampled at surgery. The chain recombines TRBV29-1 with TRBJ2-5; D unclear. This clonotype originated in a male donor with early-stage non-small cell lung cancer. This CDR3 reads CSVLSSAETQYF. For the CDR3, the DNA is TGCAGCGTACTTAGTAGTGCAGAGACCCAGTACTTC.